The 14 T cell receptor beta chains below were found in one sample sequenced in a study of shared clonotypes between healthy human individuals. The table came from immunoSEQ multiplex PCR; TCRdb's copy has only in-frame clones and leaves some out. Counted here are 2 million to 2.5 million clones, 90% to 97% occurring once; the ten biggest clones make up around 0.13%. The sequencing sample was made of naive CD4+ T cells sorted from blood. Sample subset: CD45RA+ positively selected. These receptors were taken from a man between 18 and 29 years old in good health.

On this clone itself: The sample carries other DNA sequences with the same CDR3. The V call is TRBV7-2, the J call TRBJ1-1, with TRBD1 as a possible D gene (5 bases). With 1 base removed from V and 4 bases from J, the gap between germline ends came to 7 bases. The CDR3 contains 13 residues. CDR1 is SGHTA, CDR2 FQGNSA, per germline. The CDR3 DNA is TGTGCCAGCAGCTTAGACCAGGGCACTGAAGCTTTCTTT. The encoded protein is CASSLDQGTEAFF.

The chain recombines TRBV27 with TRBJ2-3, with 7 bases fitting TRBD2. Losses at the gene ends were 1 base for V and 1 base for J; bases not matched to a gene: 8. The CDR3 runs to 17 residues. Germline loops: CDR1 MNHEY, CDR2 SMNVEV (reference sequence). CDR3 sequence: CASSLYPETSRTDTQYF. CDR3 bases: TGTGCCAGCAGTTTATACCCTGAGACTAGCCGCACAGATACGCAGTATTTT.

J is TRBJ1-2 and V is TRBV30; tentatively, D is TRBD1 (5 bases). Germline V CDR1 and CDR2: GTSNPN, SVGIG (reference sequence). V was pared by 0 bases and J by 4 bases, with 9 bases between. The CDR3 covers 13 residues. The CDR3 here is CAWSVLRGYGYTF. In nucleotides, the CDR3 is TGTGCCTGGAGTGTACTAAGGGGCTATGGCTACACCTTC.

V is TRBV7-2 and J is TRBJ2-2, with 10 nucleotides matching TRBD2. The CDR3 contains 18 residues. Germline V gene data show CDR1 as SGHTA and CDR2 as FQGNSA. V was pared by 3 bases and J by 2 bases, with 9 bases of the junction left unmatched. This CDR3 is CASSLFVAGGSNTGELFF. The CDR3 DNA follows: TGTGCCAGCAGCTTGTTTGTAGCGGGGGGATCCAACACCGGGGAGCTGTTTTTT.

The rearrangement joins TRBV7-9 to TRBJ2-3; D is unresolved. Germline assignment: CDR1 SEHNR and CDR2 FQNEAQ (reference sequence). The CDR3 runs 14 residues. Deletions cut 3 bases from V and 2 bases from J, with 9 bases between. DNA for the CDR3: TGTGCCAGCAGCTTCGGGCCAACCACAGATACGCAGTATTTT. Its protein product is CASSFGPTTDTQYF.

V gene TRBV30 combines with J gene TRBJ1-5; D perhaps matches TRBD1 (5 bases). CDR3 length equals 12 residues. CDR1 and CDR2 (germline): GTSNPN, SVGIG (reference sequence). V was clipped by 4 bases and J by 4 bases, with 8 bases between them. The chain's CDR3 is CAWTKGNQPQHF. CDR3 nucleotide sequence: TGTGCCTGGACTAAGGGGAATCAGCCCCAGCATTTT.

This clone appeared once. The chain couples TRBV11-2 to TRBJ1-3, with TRBD1 matching 9 bases. The CDR3 sequence is 16 residues long. Germline values: CDR1 SGHAT, CDR2 FQNNGV. The trim removed 3 bases at V and 4 bases at J, leaving 7 bases unmatched. The CDR3 DNA reads as TGTGCCAGCAGCTTTGCGGGGACAGGGAGGGGAAACACCATATATTTT. This encodes CASSFAGTGRGNTIYF.

The chain joins TRBV5-6 to TRBJ1-6; D is unclear. V lost 1 base and J lost 6, with 14 bases in between. From germline, CDR1 is SGHDT and CDR2 YYEEEE. This CDR3 region has 16 residues. Here the CDR3 reads CASSLSRTGVNSPLHF. The CDR3 nucleotides are TGTGCCAGCAGCTTGAGTAGGACGGGAGTTAATTCACCCCTCCACTTT.

Notes on this clone: Other DNA sequences from this sample encode an identical CDR3 as well. The chain couples TRBV5-4 to TRBJ1-1; D remains ambiguous. This CDR3 has 13 amino acids. Trimming removed 0 bases at V and 1 base at J, with 4 bases between. Germline V CDR1 and CDR2: SGHNT, YYREEE (reference sequence). CDR3 amino acids: CASSLEWNTEAFF. The CDR3 DNA sequence: TGTGCCAGCAGCTTGGAATGGAACACTGAAGCTTTCTTT.

Notes on this clone: At the DNA level, this CDR3 is encoded by other sequences in the same sample as well. CDR3 sequence reads: CAISGSTGELFF. CDR3 bases: TGTGCCATCAGTGGGTCAACCGGGGAGCTGTTTTTT. The rearrangement joins TRBV10-3 to TRBJ2-2; no reliable D call. The germline V gene has CDR1 ENHRY and CDR2 SYGVKD. Trimming removed 4 bases from V and 5 bases from J, with 5 bases in between. This CDR3 region has 12 residues.

The rearrangement joins TRBV4-2 to TRBJ2-1, with 7 bases aligning to TRBD2. The germline V gene encodes CDR1 LGHNA and CDR2 YNFKEQ. The CDR3 is 16 amino acids. V shed 4 bases, J shed 2 bases, and the junction held 8 bases outside the gene matches. As DNA, the CDR3 is TGTGCCAGCAGCCGCGGGACTACCGGCCCCTACAATGAGCAGTTCTTC. Its translation is CASSRGTTGPYNEQFF.

The rearrangement joins TRBV4-2 to TRBJ2-1; 10 bases line up with TRBD2. The CDR3 has 16 residues. CDR1 is LGHNA, CDR2 YNFKEQ, per germline. Unmatched junction bases numbered 3, after V lost 4 bases and J lost 0 bases. Written as DNA, the CDR3 is TGTGCCAGCAGCCGAATAGCGGGGGGCTCCTACAATGAGCAGTTCTTC. This translates into CASSRIAGGSYNEQFF.

The chain is built from TRBV10-3 and TRBJ2-5; weak D call: TRBD2 (5 bases). The V gene lost 4 bases and the J gene lost 9 bases, with 24 bases spanning the gap. Germline CDR1 is ENHRY and CDR2 is SYGVKD. The CDR3 totals 16 residues. The CDR3 DNA reads as TGTGCCATCAGTGGGTTGGCAAACTCCATGGTCGGGGCCCAGTACTTC. Its translation: CAISGLANSMVGAQYF.

The chain couples TRBV10-3 to TRBJ1-5, with D tentatively TRBD1 (5 bases). Per germline, CDR1 ENHRY and CDR2 SYGVKD. The V end was cut by 10 bases, the J end by 5 bases, with 18 bases between. The CDR3 loop spans 14 amino acids. DNA of the CDR3: TGTGCCACCCGGCCGGGGGAGCTCGATCAGCCCCAGCATTTT. It is translated as CATRPGELDQPQHF.